This TCR beta chain comes out of a study of cytomegalovirus exposure and HLA in healthy donors listed by TCRdb under 2017. In the study overall: An earlier analysis of a few hundred of the donors reported 276 Gb of sequence data and about 120 million unique TCR beta sequences obtained from about 179 million T cells. Around 300 gigabases of sequencing data and tens of millions of unique TCR sequences were included in an early release covering 550 to 650 HLA-typed donors. The genetic ancestry cluster associated with self-reported Caucasian donors included 81% of the roughly 400 genotyped donors. The study aimed to test whether cataloging public T cell receptors could reveal signatures of past pathogen exposure. The study used immunosequencing to profile the T cell repertoires of approximately 640 subjects and linked those repertoires to cytomegalovirus serostatus. A separate validation cohort of about 110 different subjects was used in addition to the approximately 640-subject first cohort. To predict cytomegalovirus infection status, the study combined high-throughput TCR immunosequencing, statistical association of individual TCRs with disease status, and machine learning. To study patterns of TCR occurrence, a later analysis re-analyzed previously published TCR beta repertoires from several hundred donors and added high-resolution HLA genotyping. The later analysis used no new phenotypic data to find candidate immune exposures, relying instead on TCR beta sequences and their occurrence across donors. To decide whether each TCR beta V gene segment behaved as functional or pseudogenic, an earlier analysis of some 580 of the donors relied on high-throughput TCR beta sequencing. Donor age, sex, ethnicity and CMV serostatus were compiled together with the repertoire data. In a later genetic analysis, genome-wide SNP genotypes for about 65% of the roughly 670 donors were used, and that subset was treated as a discovery cohort. Every discovery cohort repertoire had been produced on one sequencing platform. Class I and class II HLA loci were covered by the typing at four-digit resolution. Typing coverage differed by locus: A, B, C, DRB1 and DQB1 were typed in about 629-640 donors, DQA1 in roughly 510, DPA1 in 600 to 610, and DPB1 in just under 490. Because of strong linkage in the cohort, five DR-DQ haplotypes were treated as single units for association and clustering. On average, around 200,000 unique TCR beta nucleotide sequences were sequenced per donor among 350 to 400 genotyped donors of the cohort, with 15% to 20% of those sequences being non-productive. Study-level results and caveats: HLA typing was unavailable for some donors at each locus, so association tests used only the typed subset. In a later genetic analysis, a missense DCLRE1C variant was associated with V-gene and J-gene trimming of TCR beta chains, and the association was replicated in an independent cohort. Cytomegalovirus status was reported to be diagnosed by the classifier with high specificity and sensitivity in both the original and validation cohorts. In vitro tests confirmed that a few of the cytomegalovirus-associated TCR beta chains recognize cytomegalovirus antigens. Strong co-occurrence of HLA alleles, especially DR and DQ, made assigning TCR associations to individual alleles difficult. Roughly uniform sequencing depth across donors was assumed in presence/absence analyses, although this assumption may not hold. Linkage disequilibrium might explain the correlated functional status among segregating V segments, but an unknown experimental factor could not be ruled out. The authors suggested that the approach could potentially be generalized to other disease states and immunological phenotypes. An earlier analysis of several hundred of the donors showed that most TCR beta V segments appeared in productive rearrangements either about 90% or about 30% of the time, which broadly matched IMGT annotations. A further reported finding was that TCR beta sequences accurately predicted the HLA-A and HLA-B alleles for most subjects in the first cohort. Immune exposure information for the cohort was limited to CMV serostatus. Because counts were too low, approximately 18 rarely observed V segments, including chromosome 9 orphons, were excluded from the earlier analysis of 587 of the donors. Only TCR beta chains were sequenced in this cohort, and the absence of alpha or paired-chain data limited detectable features. Most TCR sequences were observed very rarely across donors, whereas some public TCRs were present in many individuals. In a later analysis, several top co-occurrence clusters were reported to appear linked to parvovirus B19, influenza, CMV and Epstein-Barr virus. The 87-base-pair reads could not distinguish some IMGT-functional V segments, including TRBV6-2 and TRBV6-3, so those segments were excluded. In a later genetic analysis, fewer N-insertions in productive TCRs were reported among donors in an Asian-associated ancestry cluster than the roughly 710-donor mean. At a false discovery rate of 0.05, a later analysis linked about 17,000 TCR beta sequences to specific HLA alleles. The study listed 170 or so TCR beta chains as associated with cytomegalovirus. Compared with equally common non-associated chains, HLA-associated TCR beta chains in a later analysis were more clonally expanded and had lower generation probabilities. The sequencing pipeline was judged likely to have produced a cluster of highly shared sequence variants as a technical artifact. In a later analysis, TCR association rates were found to vary across HLA loci, with the most associated TCRs seen for DRB1 alleles and the fewest for HLA-C alleles. According to a later analysis, most CMV-associated TCR beta chains appeared to be HLA-restricted, and the HLA associations seemed to be driven largely by CMV exposure.

Libraries were prepared through the immunoSEQ multiplex PCR assay. For the multiplex PCR, a mixture combining 60 forward primers for TCR Vbeta segments and 13 reverse primers for TCR Jbeta segments was used. The CDR3 region of rearranged TCR beta genes was amplified from genomic DNA with a multiplex PCR assay. Amplified TCR beta libraries were sequenced as 87-base-pair reads on the Illumina HiSeq System. As for the authors' bioinformatics: A later analysis counted about 80 million unique TCR beta chains across the 650 to 700 repertoires, and around 9.9 million of these chains were shared by at least two donors. Raw reads were error-corrected and collapsed into unique sequences by a nearest-neighbor algorithm in which closely related sequences were merged to remove PCR and sequencing errors. V, D and J gene segments were assigned by aligning CDR3 sequences to IMGT reference sequences. For a sequence to be retained, a match of at least six nucleotides to both a V gene segment and a J gene segment was required. Rearrangements were classified as productive when the CDR3 lacked stop codons and remained in frame with V and J, and all other rearrangements were classified as non-productive. Following IMGT convention, CDR3 was defined as the stretch from the second conserved V-encoded cysteine to the conserved J-encoded phenylalanine. Sequences without an unambiguous match to a single V gene segment were excluded from the earlier analysis of about 600 of the donors. In an earlier analysis of around 590 of the donors, a V segment was called functional when productive rearrangements were above 56.7%, and segregating when the standard deviation between donors exceeded 5%. A statistical classification framework was developed to diagnose cytomegalovirus status using the catalog of TCR beta chain sequences. In a later analysis, TCR nucleotide sequences were compared against IMGT/GENE-DB human TR gene sequences so that V and J genes could be assigned. The TCRdist pipeline was used in a later analysis to assign CDR3 sequences and most-parsimonious VDJ recombination scenarios. A later analysis defined each TCR beta chain by its CDR3 amino acid sequence plus V-gene family, and excluded reads lacking a unique V-gene family. In a later analysis, 500 to 700 highly shared, low-generation-probability nucleotide sequences were removed to address suspected cross-contamination and a sequencing artifact. A later analysis calculated a clonal expansion index for each public chain from normalized within-repertoire ranks of inferred template counts. A later analysis computed generation probabilities with a VDJ recombination model fitted to out-of-frame rearrangements, and checked the results against IGoR. Hypergeometric tests were used in a later analysis to score TCR-TCR, TCR-HLA and TCR-CMV co-occurrence, with a repertoire-size bias correction applied to the TCR pairs. A later analysis estimated false discovery rates by permuting HLA or CMV assignments 20 times. In a later analysis, co-occurring TCRs were grouped using DBSCAN, and TCRdist sequence similarity was added for clustering within HLA-allele-positive subsets. Repertoires with fewer than 30,000 or more than 120,000 public chains were left out of co-occurrence clustering, as were several repertoires with anomalous nucleotide sharing. The immuneACCESS repertoire file appears here via TCRdb, limited to in-frame rearrangements. These files lack a portion of the clones; in checked studies, under half of the deficit traces to unresolved V genes, and the cause of the others is not known. The V and J calls and clone size are taken from that table; D and trimming were inferred from the DNA. The sample contains some 100,000 clones, approximately 73% of them found a single time. The ten largest clonotypes hold around 8% of the sample.

The cohort was made up of approximately 670 healthy bone marrow donors. At the time of sampling, every cohort member was nominally healthy, though immune exposures that went unrecorded were likely present. The donor was CMV seronegative and belonged to the group of 352 seronegative cohort members. Each donor provided a peripheral blood sample, and peripheral blood mononuclear cells were used for TCR beta sequencing. Genomic DNA extraction from the blood cell samples was performed with the Qiagen DNeasy Blood Extraction Kit. A note on this clone: Its specific antigen is unknown. No clone much larger than this one lies a single base away; base qualities are absent.

Including the terminal cysteine and phenylalanine, the CDR3 comprises 16 residues. Left in the record is the CDR3 DNA by itself, 48 bases read in frame from the first base. The germline V gene specifies SGHRS as CDR1 and YFSETQ as CDR2. V gives up 5 bases and J gives up 2 bases, and the segment between their germline ends measures 14 bases. The rearrangement combines TRBV5-1 with TRBJ2-6; no D gene call is confident. The receptor was derived from a man aged 40-55 years in good health and CMV-seronegative. The sequencing sample was made of PBMCs. Read as DNA, the sequence is TGCGCCAGCAGTTTTGGCCTAGAGGCTGGGGCCAACGTCCTGACTTTC. This translates into CASSFGLEAGANVLTF. Joined to the reference TRBV5-1 and TRBJ2-6 proteins, this CDR3 gives the full variable domain: KAGVTQTPRYLIKTRGQQVTLSCSPISGHRSVSWYQQTPGQGLQFLFEYFSETQRNKGNFPGRFSGRQFSNSRSEMNVSTLELGDSALYLCASSFGLEAGANVLTFGAGSRLTVL.